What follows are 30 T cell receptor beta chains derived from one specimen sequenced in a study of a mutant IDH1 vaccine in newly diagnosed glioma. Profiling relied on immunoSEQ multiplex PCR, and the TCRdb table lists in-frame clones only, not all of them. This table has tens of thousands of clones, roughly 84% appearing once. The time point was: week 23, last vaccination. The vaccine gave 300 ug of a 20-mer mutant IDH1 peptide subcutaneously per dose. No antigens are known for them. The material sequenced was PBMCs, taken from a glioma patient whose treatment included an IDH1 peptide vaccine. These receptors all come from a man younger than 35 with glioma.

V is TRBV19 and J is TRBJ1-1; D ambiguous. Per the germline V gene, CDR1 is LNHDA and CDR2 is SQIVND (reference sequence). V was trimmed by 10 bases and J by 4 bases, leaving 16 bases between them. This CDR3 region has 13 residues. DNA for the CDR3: TGTGCCATTAGGAAGGGTTCGAGCACTGAAGCTTTCTTT. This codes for CAIRKGSSTEAFF.

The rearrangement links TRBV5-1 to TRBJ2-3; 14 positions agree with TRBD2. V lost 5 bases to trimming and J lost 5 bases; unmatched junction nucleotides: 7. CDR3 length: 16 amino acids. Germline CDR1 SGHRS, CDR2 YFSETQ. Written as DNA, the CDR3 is TGCGCCAGCAGTCTGACTAGCGGGGGGGCTAAAGATACGCAGTATTTT. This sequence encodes CASSLTSGGAKDTQYF.

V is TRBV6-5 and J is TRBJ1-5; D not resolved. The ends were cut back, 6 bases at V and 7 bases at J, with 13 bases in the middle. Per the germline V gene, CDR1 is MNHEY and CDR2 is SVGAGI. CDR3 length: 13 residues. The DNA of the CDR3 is TGTGCCAGCAGGCCCACCCGGTTGCAGCCCCAGCATTTT. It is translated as CASRPTRLQPQHF.

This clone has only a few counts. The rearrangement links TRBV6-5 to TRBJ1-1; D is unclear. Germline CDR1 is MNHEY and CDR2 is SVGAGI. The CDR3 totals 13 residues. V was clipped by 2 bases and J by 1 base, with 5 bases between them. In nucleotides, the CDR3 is TGTGCCAGCAGTTACGCAGGGAACACTGAAGCTTTCTTT. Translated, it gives CASSYAGNTEAFF.

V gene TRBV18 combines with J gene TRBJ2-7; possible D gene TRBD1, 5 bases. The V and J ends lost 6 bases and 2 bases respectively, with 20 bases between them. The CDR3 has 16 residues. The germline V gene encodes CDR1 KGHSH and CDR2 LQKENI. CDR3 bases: TGTGCCAGCTCTCCGATGCGGACAACACTCCCCTACGAGCAGTACTTC. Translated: CASSPMRTTLPYEQYF.

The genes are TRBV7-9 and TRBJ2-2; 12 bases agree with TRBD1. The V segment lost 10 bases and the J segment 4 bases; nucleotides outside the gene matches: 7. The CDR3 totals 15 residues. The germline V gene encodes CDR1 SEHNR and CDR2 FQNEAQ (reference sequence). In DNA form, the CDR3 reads TGTGCCACCGAGGGACAGGGGGCGAGCACCGGGGAGCTGTTTTTT. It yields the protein CATEGQGASTGELFF.

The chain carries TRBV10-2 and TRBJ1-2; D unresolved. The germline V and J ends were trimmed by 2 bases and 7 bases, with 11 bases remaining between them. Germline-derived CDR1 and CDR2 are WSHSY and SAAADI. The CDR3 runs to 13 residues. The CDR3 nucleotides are TGCGCCAGCAGTGAGCCCTACCGGGGTGGCTACACCTTC. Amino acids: CASSEPYRGGYTF.

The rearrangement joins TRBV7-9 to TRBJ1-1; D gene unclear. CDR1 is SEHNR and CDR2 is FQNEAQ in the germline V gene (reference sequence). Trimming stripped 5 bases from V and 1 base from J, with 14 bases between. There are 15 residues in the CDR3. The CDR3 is CASSLIMARNTEAFF. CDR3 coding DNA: TGTGCCAGCAGCCTAATCATGGCGAGGAACACTGAAGCTTTCTTT.

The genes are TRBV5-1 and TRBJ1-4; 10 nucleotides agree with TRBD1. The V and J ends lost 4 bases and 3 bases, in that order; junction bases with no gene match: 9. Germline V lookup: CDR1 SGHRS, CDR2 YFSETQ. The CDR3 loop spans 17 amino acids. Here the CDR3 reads CASSPLPGQGPNEKLFF. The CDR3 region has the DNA TGCGCCAGCAGCCCCCTACCGGGACAGGGGCCTAATGAAAAACTGTTTTTT.

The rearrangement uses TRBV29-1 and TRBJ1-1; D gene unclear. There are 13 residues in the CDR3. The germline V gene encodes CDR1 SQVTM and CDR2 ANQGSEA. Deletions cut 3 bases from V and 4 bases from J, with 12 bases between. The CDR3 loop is CSVEQDRSTEAFF. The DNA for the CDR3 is TGCAGCGTTGAGCAGGATAGAAGCACTGAAGCTTTCTTT.

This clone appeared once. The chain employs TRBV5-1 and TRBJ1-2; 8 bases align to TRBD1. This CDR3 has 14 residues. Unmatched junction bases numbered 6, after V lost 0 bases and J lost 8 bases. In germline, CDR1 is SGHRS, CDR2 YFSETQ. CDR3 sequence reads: CASSLEGQGTGYTF. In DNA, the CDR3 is TGCGCCAGCAGCTTGGAAGGACAGGGTACGGGCTACACCTTC.

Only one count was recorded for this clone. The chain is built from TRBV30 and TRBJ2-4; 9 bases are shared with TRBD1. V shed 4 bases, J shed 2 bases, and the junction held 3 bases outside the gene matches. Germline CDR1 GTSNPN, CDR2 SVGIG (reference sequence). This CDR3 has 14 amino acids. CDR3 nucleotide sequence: TGTGCCTGGAACAGGGGGCTTTCCAAAAACATTCAGTACTTC. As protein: CAWNRGLSKNIQYF.

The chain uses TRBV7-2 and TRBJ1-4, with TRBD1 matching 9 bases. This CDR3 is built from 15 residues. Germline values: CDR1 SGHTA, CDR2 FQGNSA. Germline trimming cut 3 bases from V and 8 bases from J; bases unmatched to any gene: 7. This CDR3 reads CASSFRTGVSEKLFF. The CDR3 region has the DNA TGTGCCAGCAGCTTCAGGACAGGGGTTAGCGAAAAACTGTTTTTT.

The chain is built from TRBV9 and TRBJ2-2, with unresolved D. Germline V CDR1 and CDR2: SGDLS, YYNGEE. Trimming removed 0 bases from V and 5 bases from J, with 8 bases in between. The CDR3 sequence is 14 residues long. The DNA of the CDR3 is TGTGCCAGCAGCGTAGCTCTCCAGACCGGGGAGCTGTTTTTT. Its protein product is CASSVALQTGELFF.

CDR3: CASSVGGGNQETQYF. CDR3 nucleotides: TGTGCCAGCAGCGTAGGGGGAGGCAACCAAGAGACCCAGTACTTC. The rearrangement uses TRBV9 and TRBJ2-5; D is perhaps TRBD2 (6 bases). This CDR3 has 15 amino acids. The V end was cut by 0 bases, the J end by 0 bases, with 9 bases between. Germline CDR1 and CDR2: SGDLS and YYNGEE.

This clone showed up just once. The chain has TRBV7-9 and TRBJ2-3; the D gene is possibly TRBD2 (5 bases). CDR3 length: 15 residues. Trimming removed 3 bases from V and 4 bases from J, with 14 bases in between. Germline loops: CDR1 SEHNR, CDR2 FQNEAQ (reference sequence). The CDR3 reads CASSFSSGMSDTQYF. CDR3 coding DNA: TGTGCCAGCAGCTTCTCCTCCGGGATGTCAGATACGCAGTATTTT.

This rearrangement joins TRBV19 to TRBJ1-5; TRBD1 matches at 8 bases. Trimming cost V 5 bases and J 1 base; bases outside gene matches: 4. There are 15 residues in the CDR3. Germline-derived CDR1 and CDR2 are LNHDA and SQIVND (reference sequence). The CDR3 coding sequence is TGTGCCAGTAGTCATGACAGGGGAAGCAATCAGCCCCAGCATTTT. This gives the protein CASSHDRGSNQPQHF.

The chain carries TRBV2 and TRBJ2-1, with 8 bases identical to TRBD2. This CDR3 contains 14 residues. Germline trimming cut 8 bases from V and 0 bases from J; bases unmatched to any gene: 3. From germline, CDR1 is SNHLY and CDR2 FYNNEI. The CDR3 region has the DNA TGTGCCAGCCCGAGCGGGGGCTCCTACAATGAGCAGTTCTTC. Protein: CASPSGGSYNEQFF. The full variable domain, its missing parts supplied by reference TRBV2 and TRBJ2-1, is EPEVTQTPSHQVTQMGQEVILRCVPISNHLYFYWYRQILGQKVEFLVSFYNNEISEKSEIFDDQFSVERPDGSNFTLKIRSTKLEDSAMYFCASPSGGSYNEQFFGPGTRLTVL.

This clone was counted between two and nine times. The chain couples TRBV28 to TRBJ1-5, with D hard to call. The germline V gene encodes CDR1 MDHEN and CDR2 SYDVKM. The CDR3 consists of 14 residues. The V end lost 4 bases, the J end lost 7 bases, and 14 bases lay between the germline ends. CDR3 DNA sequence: TGTGCCAGCAGTTCGACCCCCTGGCAGCAGCCCCAGCATTTT. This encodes CASSSTPWQQPQHF.

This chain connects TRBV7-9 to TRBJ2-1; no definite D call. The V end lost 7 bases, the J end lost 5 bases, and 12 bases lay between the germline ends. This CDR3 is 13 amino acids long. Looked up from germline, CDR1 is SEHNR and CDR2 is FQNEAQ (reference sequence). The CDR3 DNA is TGTGCCAGCACCGGGTCGGCCAACAATGAGCAGTTCTTC. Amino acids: CASTGSANNEQFF.

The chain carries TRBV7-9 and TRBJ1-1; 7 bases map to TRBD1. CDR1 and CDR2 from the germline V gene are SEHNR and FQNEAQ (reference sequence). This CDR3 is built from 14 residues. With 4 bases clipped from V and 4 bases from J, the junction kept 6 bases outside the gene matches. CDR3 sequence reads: CASSSLGQATEAFF. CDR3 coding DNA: TGTGCCAGCAGCTCGCTTGGACAGGCCACTGAAGCTTTCTTT.

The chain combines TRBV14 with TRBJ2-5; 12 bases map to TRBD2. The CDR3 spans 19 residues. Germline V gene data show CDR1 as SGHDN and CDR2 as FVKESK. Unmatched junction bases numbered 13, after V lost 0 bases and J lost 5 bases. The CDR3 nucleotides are TGTGCCAGCAGCCAAGATCGGCTAGCGGGGGGGCCGGTCCTGGAGACCCAGTACTTC. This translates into CASSQDRLAGGPVLETQYF.

The CDR3 DNA reads as TGTGCCAGCAGCCAAGACAAAAAAGGACTAGCGGGGTTATGGTTTTCAGATACGCAGTATTTT. Its translation is CASSQDKKGLAGLWFSDTQYF. This chain uses TRBV14 with TRBJ2-3; 12 positions match TRBD2. The germline CDR1 and CDR2 sequences are SGHDN and FVKESK. After removal of 0 bases from V and 4 bases from J, the junction contained 17 bases not matched to a gene. This CDR3 is built from 21 residues.

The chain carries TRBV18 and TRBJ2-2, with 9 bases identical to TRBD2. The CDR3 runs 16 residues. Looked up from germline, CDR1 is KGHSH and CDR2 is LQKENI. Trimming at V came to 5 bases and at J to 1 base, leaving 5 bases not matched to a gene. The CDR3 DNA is TGTGCCAGCTCAGAACGAGCGGGAGGGAACACCGGGGAGCTGTTTTTT. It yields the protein CASSERAGGNTGELFF.

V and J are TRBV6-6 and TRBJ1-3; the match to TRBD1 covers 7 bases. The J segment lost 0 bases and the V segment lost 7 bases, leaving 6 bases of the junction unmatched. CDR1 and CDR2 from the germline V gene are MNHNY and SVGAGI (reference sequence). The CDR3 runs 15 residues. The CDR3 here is CASKKGASSGNTIYF. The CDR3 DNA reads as TGTGCCAGCAAAAAGGGGGCTAGCTCTGGAAACACCATATATTTT.

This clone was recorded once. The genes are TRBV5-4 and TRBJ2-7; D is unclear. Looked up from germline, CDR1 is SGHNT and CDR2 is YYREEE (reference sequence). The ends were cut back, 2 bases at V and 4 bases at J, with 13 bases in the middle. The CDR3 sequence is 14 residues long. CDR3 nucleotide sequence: TGTGCCAGCAGCTTTGAACAGATAGAATACGAGCAGTACTTC. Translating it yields CASSFEQIEYEQYF. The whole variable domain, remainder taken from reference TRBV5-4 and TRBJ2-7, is ETGVTQSPTHLIKTRGQQVTLRCSSQSGHNTVSWYQQALGQGPQFIFQYYREEENGRGNFPPRFSGLQFPNYSSELNVNALELDDSALYLCASSFEQIEYEQYFGPGTRLTVT.

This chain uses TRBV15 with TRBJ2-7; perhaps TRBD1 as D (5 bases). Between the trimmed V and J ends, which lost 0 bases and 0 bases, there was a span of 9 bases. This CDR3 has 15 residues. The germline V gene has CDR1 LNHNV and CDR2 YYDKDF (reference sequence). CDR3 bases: TGTGCCACCAGCAGAGATCGCAGGGCCTCCTACGAGCAGTACTTC. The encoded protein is CATSRDRRASYEQYF.

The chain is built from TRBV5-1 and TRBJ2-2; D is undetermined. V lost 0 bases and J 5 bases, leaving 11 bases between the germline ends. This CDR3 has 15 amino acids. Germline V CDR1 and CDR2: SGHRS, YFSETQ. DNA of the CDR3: TGCGCCAGCAGCTTGGTACAGACCCCAACCGGGGAGCTGTTTTTT. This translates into CASSLVQTPTGELFF.

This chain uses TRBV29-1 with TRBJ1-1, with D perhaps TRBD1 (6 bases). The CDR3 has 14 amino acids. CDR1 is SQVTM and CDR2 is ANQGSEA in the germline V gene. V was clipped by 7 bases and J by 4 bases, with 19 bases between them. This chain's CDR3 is CSAATGGVGTEAFF. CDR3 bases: TGCAGCGCCGCGACGGGGGGCGTGGGCACTGAAGCTTTCTTT. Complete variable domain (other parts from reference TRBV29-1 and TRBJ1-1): SAVISQKPSRDICQRGTSLTIQCQVDSQVTMMFWYRQQPGQSLTLIATANQGSEATYESGFVIDKFPISRPNLTFSTLTVSNMSPEDSSIYLCSAATGGVGTEAFFGQGTRLTVV.

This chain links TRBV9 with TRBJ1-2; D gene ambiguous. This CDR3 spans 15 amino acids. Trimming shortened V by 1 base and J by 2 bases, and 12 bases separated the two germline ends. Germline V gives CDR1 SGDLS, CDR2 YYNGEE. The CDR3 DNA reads TGTGCCAGCAGCGTAACCCCGACGGCGAACTATGGCTACACCTTC. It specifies CASSVTPTANYGYTF.